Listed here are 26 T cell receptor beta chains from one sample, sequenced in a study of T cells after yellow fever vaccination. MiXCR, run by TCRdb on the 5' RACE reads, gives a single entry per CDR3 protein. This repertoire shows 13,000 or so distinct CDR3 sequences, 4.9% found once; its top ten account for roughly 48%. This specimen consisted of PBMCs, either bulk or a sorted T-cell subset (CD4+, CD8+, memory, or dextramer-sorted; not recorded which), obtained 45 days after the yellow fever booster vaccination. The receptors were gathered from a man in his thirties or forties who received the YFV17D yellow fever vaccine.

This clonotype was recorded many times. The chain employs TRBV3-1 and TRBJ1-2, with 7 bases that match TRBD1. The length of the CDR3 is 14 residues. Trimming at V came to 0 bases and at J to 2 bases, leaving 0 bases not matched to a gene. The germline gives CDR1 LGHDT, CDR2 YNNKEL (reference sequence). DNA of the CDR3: TGTGCCAGCAGCCAAGAACAGGGGAACTATGGCTACACCTTC. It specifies CASSQEQGNYGYTF.

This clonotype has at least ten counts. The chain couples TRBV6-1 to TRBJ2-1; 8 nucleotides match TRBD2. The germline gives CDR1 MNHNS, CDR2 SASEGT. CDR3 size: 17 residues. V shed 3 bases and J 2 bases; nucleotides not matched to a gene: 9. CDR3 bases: TGTGCCAGCAGTGACAACCCGAGCGGGAGTCCCTACAATGAGCAGTTCTTC. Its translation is CASSDNPSGSPYNEQFF.

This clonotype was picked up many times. Written as DNA, the CDR3 is TGTGCCAGTAGTTCGACAGGATGGGCAGATACGCAGTATTTT. Protein sequence: CASSSTGWADTQYF. The rearrangement uses TRBV19 and TRBJ2-3, with D perhaps matching TRBD1 (6 bases). The ends were cut back, 5 bases at V and 4 bases at J, with 13 bases in the middle. Germline assignment: CDR1 LNHDA and CDR2 SQIVND (reference sequence). The CDR3 is 14 residues long.

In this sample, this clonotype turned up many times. CDR3 DNA sequence: TGTGCCAGCAGCCCCCGGACGGACTCGCCACAACTGTTTTTT. Protein sequence: CASSPRTDSPQLFF. V gene TRBV5-4 combines with J gene TRBJ1-4; no reliable D call. Germline CDR1 SGHNT, CDR2 YYREEE (reference sequence). CDR3 length: 14 residues. Trimming took 4 bases from V and 12 from J, leaving 19 bases between them. The full variable domain, rest sourced from reference TRBV5-4 and TRBJ1-4, is ETGVTQSPTHLIKTRGQQVTLRCSSQSGHNTVSWYQQALGQGPQFIFQYYREEENGRGNFPPRFSGLQFPNYSSELNVNALELDDSALYLCASSPRTDSPQLFFGSGTQLSVL.

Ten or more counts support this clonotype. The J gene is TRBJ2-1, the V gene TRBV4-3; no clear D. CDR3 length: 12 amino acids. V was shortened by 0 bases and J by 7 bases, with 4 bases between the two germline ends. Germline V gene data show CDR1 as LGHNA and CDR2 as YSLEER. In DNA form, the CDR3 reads TGCGCCAGCAGCCAAGACAGTAATGAGCAGTTCTTC. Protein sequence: CASSQDSNEQFF.

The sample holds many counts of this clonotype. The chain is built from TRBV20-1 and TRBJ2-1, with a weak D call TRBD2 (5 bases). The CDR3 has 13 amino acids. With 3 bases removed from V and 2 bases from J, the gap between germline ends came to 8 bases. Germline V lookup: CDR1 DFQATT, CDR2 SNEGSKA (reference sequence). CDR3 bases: TGCAGTGCTAGTAGCGCGCCCTACAATGAGCAGTTCTTC. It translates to CSASSAPYNEQFF.

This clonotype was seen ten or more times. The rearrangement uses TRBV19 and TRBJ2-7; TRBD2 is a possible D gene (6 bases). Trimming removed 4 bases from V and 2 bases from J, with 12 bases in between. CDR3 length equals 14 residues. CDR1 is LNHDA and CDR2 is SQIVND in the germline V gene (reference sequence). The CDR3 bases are TGTGCCAGTAGTACGAACGGGAGACCCTACGAGCAGTACTTC. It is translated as CASSTNGRPYEQYF.

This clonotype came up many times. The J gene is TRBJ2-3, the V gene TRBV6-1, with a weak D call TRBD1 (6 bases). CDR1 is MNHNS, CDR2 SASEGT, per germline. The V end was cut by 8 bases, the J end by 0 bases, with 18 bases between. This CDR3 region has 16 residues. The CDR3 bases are TGTGCCAGCGGAAACCGGGACATTAAAAGCACAGATACGCAGTATTTT. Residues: CASGNRDIKSTDTQYF.

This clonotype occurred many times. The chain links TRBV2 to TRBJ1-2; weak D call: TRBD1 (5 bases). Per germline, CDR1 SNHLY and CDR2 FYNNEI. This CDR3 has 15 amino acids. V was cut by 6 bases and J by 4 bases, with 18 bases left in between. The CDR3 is CASSATGNLGYGYTF. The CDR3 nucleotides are TGTGCCAGCAGCGCCACAGGAAATTTGGGCTATGGCTACACCTTC. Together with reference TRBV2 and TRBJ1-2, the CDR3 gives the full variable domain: EPEVTQTPSHQVTQMGQEVILRCVPISNHLYFYWYRQILGQKVEFLVSFYNNEISEKSEIFDDQFSVERPDGSNFTLKIRSTKLEDSAMYFCASSATGNLGYGYTFGSGTRLTVV.

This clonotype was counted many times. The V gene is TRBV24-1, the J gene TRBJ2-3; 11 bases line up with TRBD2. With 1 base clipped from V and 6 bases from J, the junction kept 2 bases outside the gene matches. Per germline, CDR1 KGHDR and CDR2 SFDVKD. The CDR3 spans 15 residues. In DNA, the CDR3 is TGTGCCACCAGTGATTTCACTAGCGGGAGTGATACGCAGTATTTT. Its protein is CATSDFTSGSDTQYF.

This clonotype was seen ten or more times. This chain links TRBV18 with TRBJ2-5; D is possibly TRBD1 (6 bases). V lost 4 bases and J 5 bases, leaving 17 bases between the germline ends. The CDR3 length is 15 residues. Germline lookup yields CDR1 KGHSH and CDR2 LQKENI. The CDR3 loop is CASSQMTGGRETQYF. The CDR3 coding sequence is TGTGCCAGCTCACAAATGACAGGAGGTCGGGAGACCCAGTACTTC.

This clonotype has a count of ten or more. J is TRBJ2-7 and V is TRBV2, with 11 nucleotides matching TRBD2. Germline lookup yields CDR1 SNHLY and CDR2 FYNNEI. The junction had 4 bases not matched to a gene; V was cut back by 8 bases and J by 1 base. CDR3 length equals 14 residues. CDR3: CASRGTSGSYEQYF. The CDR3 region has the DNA TGTGCCAGCCGAGGGACTAGCGGATCCTACGAGCAGTACTTC.

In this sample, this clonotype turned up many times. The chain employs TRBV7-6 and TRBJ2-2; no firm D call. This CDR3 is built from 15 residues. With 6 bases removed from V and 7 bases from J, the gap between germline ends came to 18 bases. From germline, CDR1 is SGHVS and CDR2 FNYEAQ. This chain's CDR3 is CASSRSVAVIGELFF. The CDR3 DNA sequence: TGTGCCAGCAGTCGAAGTGTCGCAGTTATCGGGGAGCTGTTTTTT.

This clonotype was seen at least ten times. Here the CDR3 DNA reads TGTGCCAGTAGTCCCGGCGTTGGGAACACCGGGGAGCTGTTTTTT. This sequence encodes CASSPGVGNTGELFF. The chain couples TRBV19 to TRBJ2-2; D remains ambiguous. Germline V gene data show CDR1 as LNHDA and CDR2 as SQIVND (reference sequence). The CDR3 is 15 residues long. V lost 5 bases to trimming and J lost 1 base, with 11 bases between them.

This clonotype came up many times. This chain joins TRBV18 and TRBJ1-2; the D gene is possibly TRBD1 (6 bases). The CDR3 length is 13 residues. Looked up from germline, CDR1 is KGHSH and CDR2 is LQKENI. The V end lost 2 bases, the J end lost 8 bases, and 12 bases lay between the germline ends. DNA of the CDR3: TGTGCCAGCTCACCAAGGGGGGCGGAAGGCTACACCTTC. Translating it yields CASSPRGAEGYTF.

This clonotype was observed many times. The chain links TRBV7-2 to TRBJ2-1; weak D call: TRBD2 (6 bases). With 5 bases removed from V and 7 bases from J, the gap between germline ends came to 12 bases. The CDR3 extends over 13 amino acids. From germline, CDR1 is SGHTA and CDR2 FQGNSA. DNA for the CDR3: TGTGCCAGCAGCCCCTGGGACTGGAATGAGCAGTTCTTC. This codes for CASSPWDWNEQFF.

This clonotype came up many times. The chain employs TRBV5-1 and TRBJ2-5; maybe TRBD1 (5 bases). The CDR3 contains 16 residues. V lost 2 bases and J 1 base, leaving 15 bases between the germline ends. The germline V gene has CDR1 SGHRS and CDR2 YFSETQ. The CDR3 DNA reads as TGCGCCAGCAGCTTAAAGGGAAGGGGCTTCCAAGAGACCCAGTACTTC. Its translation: CASSLKGRGFQETQYF.

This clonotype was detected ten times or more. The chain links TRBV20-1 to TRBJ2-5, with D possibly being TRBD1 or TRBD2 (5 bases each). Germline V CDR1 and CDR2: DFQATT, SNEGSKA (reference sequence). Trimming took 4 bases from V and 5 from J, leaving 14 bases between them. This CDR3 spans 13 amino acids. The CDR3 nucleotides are TGCAGTGCTATAAGGGGAGTAATGGAGACCCAGTACTTC. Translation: CSAIRGVMETQYF.

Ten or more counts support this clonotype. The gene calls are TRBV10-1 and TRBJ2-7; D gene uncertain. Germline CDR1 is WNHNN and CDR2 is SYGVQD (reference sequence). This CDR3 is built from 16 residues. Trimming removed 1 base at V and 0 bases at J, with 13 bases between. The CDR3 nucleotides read TGCGCCAGCAGTGAGTATGGGTCAGCTCACTCCTACGAGCAGTACTTC. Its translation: CASSEYGSAHSYEQYF.

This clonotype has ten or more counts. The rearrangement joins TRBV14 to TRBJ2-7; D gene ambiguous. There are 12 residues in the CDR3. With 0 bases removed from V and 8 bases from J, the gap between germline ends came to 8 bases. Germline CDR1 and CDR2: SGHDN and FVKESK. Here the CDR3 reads CASSQDRLKQYF. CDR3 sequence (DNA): TGTGCCAGCAGCCAAGACCGACTTAAGCAGTACTTC.

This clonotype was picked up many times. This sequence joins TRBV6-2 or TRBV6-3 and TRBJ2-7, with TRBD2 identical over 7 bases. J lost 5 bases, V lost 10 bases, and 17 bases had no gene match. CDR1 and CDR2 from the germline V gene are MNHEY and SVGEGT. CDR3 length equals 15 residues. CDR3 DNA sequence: TGTGCCACGGTGGGAGCGGGATCTCCGGTAAACGAGCAGTACTTC. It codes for CATVGAGSPVNEQYF.

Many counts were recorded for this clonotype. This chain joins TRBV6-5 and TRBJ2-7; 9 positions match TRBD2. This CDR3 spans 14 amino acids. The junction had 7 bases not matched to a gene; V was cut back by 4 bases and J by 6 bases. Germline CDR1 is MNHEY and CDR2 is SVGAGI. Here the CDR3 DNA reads TGTGCCAGCAGTTTCGATAGCGGGAGTGGCGAGCAGTACTTC. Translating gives CASSFDSGSGEQYF.

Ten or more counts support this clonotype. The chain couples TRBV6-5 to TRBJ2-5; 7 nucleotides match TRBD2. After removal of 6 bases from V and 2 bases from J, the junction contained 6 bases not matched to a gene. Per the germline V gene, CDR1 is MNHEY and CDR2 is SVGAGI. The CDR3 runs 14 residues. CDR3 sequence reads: CASRRDYTQETQYF. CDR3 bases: TGTGCCAGCAGGCGGGACTACACACAAGAGACCCAGTACTTC.

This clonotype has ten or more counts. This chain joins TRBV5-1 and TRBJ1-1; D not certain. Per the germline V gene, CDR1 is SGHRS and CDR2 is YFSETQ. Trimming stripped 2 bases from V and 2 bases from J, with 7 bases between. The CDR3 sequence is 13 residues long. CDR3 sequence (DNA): TGCGCCAGCAGCTTTTTGCTCAACACTGAAGCTTTCTTT. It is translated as CASSFLLNTEAFF.

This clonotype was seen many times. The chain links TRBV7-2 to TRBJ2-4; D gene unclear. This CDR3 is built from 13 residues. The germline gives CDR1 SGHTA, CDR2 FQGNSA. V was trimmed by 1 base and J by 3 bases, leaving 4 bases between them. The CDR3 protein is CASSLVVKNIQYF. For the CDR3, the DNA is TGTGCCAGCAGCTTAGTGGTCAAAAACATTCAGTACTTC.

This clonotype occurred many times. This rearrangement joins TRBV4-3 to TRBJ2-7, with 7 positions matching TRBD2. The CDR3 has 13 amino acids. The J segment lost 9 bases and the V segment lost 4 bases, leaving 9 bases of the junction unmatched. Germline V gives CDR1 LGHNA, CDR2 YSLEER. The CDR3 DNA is TGCGCCAGCAGCCTCCGGTTGGGGAGGGTGCAGTACTTC. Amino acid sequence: CASSLRLGRVQYF.